A single sample gave rise to the 15 T cell receptor beta chains below, sequenced in a study of early T cells in non-severe SARS-CoV-2 infection (dated by TCRdb to the early 2020s). Preparation of the library involved 5' RACE. The sequencer listed for this sample is NextSeq 500. The raw public reads went through TCRdb reprocessing: fastp at Q25, MiXCR clone calling, in-frame beta chains kept. One record per CDR3 amino acid sequence lists the most common genes and DNA. The sample has about 60,000 distinct CDR3 sequences on record, 5.6% of them singletons. Roughly 7% of the sample belongs to the ten largest clones. The sample consisted of whole blood. The receptor set was obtained from an adult who was a healthcare worker with PCR-confirmed SARS-CoV-2 infection or an uninfected control (not recorded which).

A few counts support this clonotype. The rearrangement links TRBV29-1 to TRBJ2-1; 8 bases are a match to TRBD2. V lost 1 base and J lost 2; bases outside the gene matches: 1. Germline loops: CDR1 SQVTM, CDR2 ANQGSEA. The CDR3 runs 14 residues. The CDR3 protein is CSVEGRGAYNEQFF. CDR3 DNA: TGCAGCGTTGAAGGGCGGGGGGCCTACAATGAGCAGTTCTTC.

This clonotype has a handful of counts. This chain uses TRBV2 with TRBJ1-4; D is undetermined. Germline V gene lookup returns CDR1 SNHLY and CDR2 FYNNEI. The CDR3 contains 13 residues. The ends were cut back, 3 bases at V and 5 bases at J, with 7 bases in the middle. Here the CDR3 DNA reads TGTGCCAGCAGTGAGGTTCCAAATGAAAAACTGTTTTTT. Translated, it gives CASSEVPNEKLFF.

The table lists this clonotype with many counts. The rearrangement uses TRBV29-1 and TRBJ2-7, with 12 bases matching TRBD1. The V and J ends lost 4 bases and 1 base, in that order; junction bases with no gene match: 8. This CDR3 has 16 amino acids. CDR1 and CDR2 from the germline V gene are SQVTM and ANQGSEA. This CDR3 is CSVVGTGGVGSYEQYF. The CDR3, as DNA: TGCAGCGTTGTCGGGACAGGGGGCGTAGGGTCCTACGAGCAGTACTTC.

This clonotype was found many times. CDR3 in DNA: TGCGCCAGCAGCCCCGTGAGGGGACCCCCTGAAGCTTTCTTT. This translates into CASSPVRGPPEAFF. The chain links TRBV4-1 to TRBJ1-1; D is possibly TRBD1 (5 bases). V was trimmed by 4 bases and J by 6 bases, leaving 15 bases between them. The CDR3 runs 14 residues. Germline loops: CDR1 MGHRA, CDR2 YSYEKL.

The chain uses TRBV6-2 or TRBV6-3 and TRBJ2-2; D may be TRBD2 (7 bases). Per the germline V gene, CDR1 is MNHEY and CDR2 is SVGEGT. The V and J ends lost 6 bases and 4 bases respectively, with 15 bases between them. CDR3 size: 15 residues. CDR3 in amino acids: CASSRGGQGTGELFF. In DNA form, the CDR3 reads TGTGCCAGCAGCCGCGGGGGCCAGGGCACCGGGGAGCTGTTTTTT.

This clonotype was seen a handful of times. The V and J genes are TRBV3-1 and TRBJ2-1, with TRBD1 identical over 7 bases. The J segment lost 9 bases and the V segment lost 6 bases, leaving 2 bases of the junction unmatched. The length of the CDR3 is 11 residues. Germline lookup yields CDR1 LGHDT and CDR2 YNNKEL (reference sequence). The CDR3 region has the DNA TGTGCCAGCAGTAGGGGGCGTGAGCAGTTCTTC. It encodes CASSRGREQFF.

The chain links TRBV2 to TRBJ1-1; D call uncertain. Trimming left V 4 bases short and J 11 bases short, with 11 bases between. The CDR3 has 11 residues. CDR1 SNHLY and CDR2 FYNNEI come from the germline V gene. The chain's CDR3 is CASSATSRAFF. The CDR3, as DNA: TGTGCCAGCAGTGCTACGTCGAGGGCTTTCTTT.

The chain's CDR3 is CASSLAGELAVQETQYF. Written as DNA, the CDR3 is TGCGCCAGCAGCTTGGCCGGAGAACTAGCGGTACAAGAGACCCAGTACTTC. The V call is TRBV5-1, the J call TRBJ2-5; 8 nucleotides agree with TRBD2. From germline, CDR1 is SGHRS and CDR2 YFSETQ. The CDR3 spans 17 residues. The V and J ends lost 0 bases and 2 bases, in that order; junction bases with no gene match: 9.

The gene calls are TRBV7-9 and TRBJ2-7; the D gene is possibly TRBD2 (5 bases). The CDR3 totals 13 residues. With 5 bases removed from V and 4 bases from J, the gap between germline ends came to 12 bases. CDR1 and CDR2 from the germline V gene are SEHNR and FQNEAQ (reference sequence). CDR3 sequence: CASSVRGFYEQYF. CDR3 nucleotide sequence: TGTGCCAGCAGCGTCAGAGGGTTTTACGAGCAGTACTTC.

The CDR3 nucleotides are TGTGCCAGCAGCTTAATCCTCGGCCGTGTCTACGAGCAGTACTTC. This translates into CASSLILGRVYEQYF. This chain joins TRBV11-2 and TRBJ2-7; no clear D. CDR3 length: 15 residues. Germline-derived CDR1 and CDR2 are SGHAT and FQNNGV. Trimming shortened V by 2 bases and J by 3 bases, and 14 bases separated the two germline ends.

The chain recombines TRBV29-1 with TRBJ2-1; D could derive from TRBD1 or TRBD2 (5 bases each). Trimming pared 4 bases from V and 2 bases from J, leaving 9 bases between. From germline, CDR1 is SQVTM and CDR2 ANQGSEA. This CDR3 has 13 residues. CDR3 protein: CSVGWGPYNEQFF. The CDR3 DNA reads as TGCAGCGTTGGTTGGGGACCCTACAATGAGCAGTTCTTC.

The chain employs TRBV12-3 or TRBV12-4 and TRBJ2-7; 10 bases fit TRBD1. The CDR3 has 18 residues. Trimming at V came to 6 bases and at J to 2 bases, leaving 16 bases not matched to a gene. The CDR3 coding sequence is TGTGCCAGCAGATCAGACAGGGGGCGCAAGAAAGTCACCTACGAGCAGTACTTC. Residues: CASRSDRGRKKVTYEQYF.

The table lists this clonotype with a few counts. The chain carries TRBV10-3 and TRBJ2-2, with D possibly TRBD2 on 6 matching bases. Per germline, CDR1 ENHRY and CDR2 SYGVKD. The CDR3 sequence is 14 residues long. Trimming removed 7 bases at V and 1 base at J, with 10 bases between. In DNA, the CDR3 is TGTGCCATCACAGCGGGCCGGAACACCGGGGAGCTGTTTTTT. Protein product: CAITAGRNTGELFF.

The genes are TRBV18 and TRBJ1-2, with D uncertain. CDR1 is KGHSH and CDR2 is LQKENI in the germline V gene. V was clipped by 2 bases and J by 8 bases, with 12 bases between them. This CDR3 has 13 residues. The CDR3 DNA is TGTGCCAGCTCACCAGAAAACCCGGGAGGCTACACCTTC. Residues: CASSPENPGGYTF.

This clonotype occurred many times. The chain is built from TRBV18 and TRBJ1-6; 8 nucleotides match TRBD1. Germline V lookup: CDR1 KGHSH, CDR2 LQKENI. The CDR3 runs 16 residues. The V and J ends lost 6 bases and 9 bases, in that order; junction bases with no gene match: 13. The CDR3 DNA reads as TGTGCCAGCTCTCCGACAGGGAACGACAGGGGTTCACCCCTCCACTTT. Translation: CASSPTGNDRGSPLHF.